The next 30 T cell receptor beta chains were all read from a single sample in a study of OX40 agonist ivuxolimab in advanced cancers. The assay was immunoSEQ multiplex PCR, and TCRdb's table has in-frame clones only and misses some. This table has about 71,000 clones, more than 85% appearing once. Sequencing used CD4+ or CD8+ T cells sorted from blood, obtained in a trial of the OX40 agonist ivuxolimab. These receptors came from an adult with an advanced solid tumor such as melanoma, head and neck, liver or kidney cancer.

The gene calls are TRBV27 and TRBJ2-5, with 8 positions matching TRBD2. The CDR3 extends over 16 amino acids. The germline gives CDR1 MNHEY, CDR2 SMNVEV (reference sequence). V was pared by 6 bases and J by 7 bases, with 16 bases of the junction left unmatched. CDR3 amino acids: CASSPTISGAIGTQYF. Written as DNA, the CDR3 is TGTGCCAGCAGCCCTACAATTAGCGGGGCCATAGGGACCCAGTACTTC.

The chain is built from TRBV5-6 and TRBJ2-1; unclear D gene. The V end lost 4 bases, the J end lost 5 bases, and 4 bases lay between the germline ends. Germline CDR1 and CDR2: SGHDT and YYEEEE. This CDR3 is 11 amino acids long. The CDR3 region is CASSLNNEQFF. The CDR3 DNA reads as TGTGCCAGCAGCCTAAACAATGAGCAGTTCTTC. Supplemented by reference TRBV5-6 and TRBJ2-1, the full variable domain reads DAGVTQSPTHLIKTRGQQVTLRCSPKSGHDTVSWYQQALGQGPQFIFQYYEEEERQRGNFPDRFSGHQFPNYSSELNVNALLLGDSALYLCASSLNNEQFFGPGTRLTVL.

The rearrangement uses TRBV5-1 and TRBJ2-7, with TRBD1 identical over 12 bases. Germline loops: CDR1 SGHRS, CDR2 YFSETQ. The CDR3 has 15 amino acids. With 4 bases clipped from V and 5 bases from J, the junction kept 7 bases outside the gene matches. In nucleotides, the CDR3 is TGCGCCAGCAGCAAGGGACAGGGGGCGAGAGACGAGCAGTACTTC. Translating gives CASSKGQGARDEQYF. Using reference TRBV5-1 and TRBJ2-7 for the parts outside the CDR3, the full variable domain is KAGVTQTPRYLIKTRGQQVTLSCSPISGHRSVSWYQQTPGQGLQFLFEYFSETQRNKGNFPGRFSGRQFSNSRSEMNVSTLELGDSALYLCASSKGQGARDEQYFGPGTRLTVT.

The chain carries TRBV5-4 and TRBJ1-5, with D unclear. Trimming removed 4 bases from V and 4 bases from J, with 12 bases in between. This CDR3 has 14 residues. Germline V gene data show CDR1 as SGHNT and CDR2 as YYREEE (reference sequence). The CDR3 region has the DNA TGTGCCAGCAGCAAGGACGGTTCGAATCAGCCCCAGCATTTT. Residues: CASSKDGSNQPQHF.

This chain connects TRBV7-8 to TRBJ1-1; the D gene is possibly TRBD1 (5 bases). Per the germline V gene, CDR1 is SGHVS and CDR2 is FQNEAQ. The CDR3 sequence is 16 residues long. Trimming took off 3 bases at V and 0 bases at J, with 14 bases between the two ends. The CDR3 DNA is TGTGCCAGCAGCTTTAGGGGAATGGGAGTGAACACTGAAGCTTTCTTT. Amino acids: CASSFRGMGVNTEAFF.

V usage is TRBV4-2 and J usage is TRBJ1-1; D may be TRBD1 (5 bases). The CDR3 covers 13 residues. CDR1 and CDR2 from the germline V gene are LGHNA and YNFKEQ. Deletions cut 0 bases from V and 11 bases from J, with 13 bases between. The CDR3 nucleotides are TGTGCCAGCAGCCAAGATAGGAGAGGGACGGCTTTCTTT. The encoded protein is CASSQDRRGTAFF.

The rearrangement uses TRBV6-7 and TRBJ2-7, with TRBD1 matching over 7 bases. TRBV6-7 is known as an ORF, though its function is uncertain. The junction had 11 bases not matched to a gene; V was cut back by 6 bases and J by 3 bases. The CDR3 has 15 amino acids. CDR3 coding DNA: TGTGCCAGCAGCATCACAGGGGCGGACTGCTACGAGCAGTACTTC. Encoded protein: CASSITGADCYEQYF.

The chain combines TRBV28 with TRBJ2-3, with D possibly TRBD2 on 5 matching bases. The V end was cut by 7 bases, the J end by 2 bases, with 22 bases between. The germline V gene encodes CDR1 MDHEN and CDR2 SYDVKM. The CDR3 length is 17 residues. As DNA, the CDR3 is TGTGCCAGCACCACTCCCCGTTGGGCAGGACTCACAGATACGCAGTATTTT. Translation gives CASTTPRWAGLTDTQYF.

The chain joins TRBV6-5 to TRBJ2-7; D is unclear. CDR1 and CDR2 (germline): MNHEY, SVGAGI. Trimming shortened V by 2 bases and J by 10 bases, and 15 bases separated the two germline ends. The CDR3 totals 13 residues. This CDR3 is CASSYPRPARQYF. The CDR3 coding sequence is TGTGCCAGCAGTTACCCGCGCCCGGCCCGACAGTACTTC.

This clone is labeled medium-sized. The V call is TRBV7-3, the J call TRBJ2-3, with D hard to call. Germline V lookup: CDR1 SGHTA, CDR2 FQGTGA. This CDR3 is 14 amino acids long. V lost 3 bases, J lost 3 bases, and 10 bases lay in between. CDR3 in amino acids: CASSLNPRTDTQYF. CDR3 bases: TGTGCCAGCAGCTTGAACCCTAGGACAGATACGCAGTATTTT.

J is TRBJ1-5 and V is TRBV6-1; the D gene is possibly TRBD1 (5 bases). Deletions cut 4 bases from V and 7 bases from J, with 17 bases between. This CDR3 has 15 amino acids. In germline, CDR1 is MNHNS, CDR2 SASEGT. DNA for the CDR3: TGTGCCAGCAGTGGGGAGGGGCGCTGGGGACAGCCCCAGCATTTT. Its translation is CASSGEGRWGQPQHF.

This CDR3 reads CASSGQIGSYEQYF. In DNA, the CDR3 is TGTGCCAGTAGTGGACAGATAGGTTCCTACGAGCAGTACTTC. The chain uses TRBV19 and TRBJ2-7; D may be TRBD1 (6 bases). The V and J ends lost 5 bases and 1 base respectively, with 12 bases between them. The CDR3 sequence is 14 residues long. CDR1 is LNHDA, CDR2 SQIVND, per germline (reference sequence).

The V call is TRBV5-1, the J call TRBJ1-2; the match to TRBD1 covers 7 bases. The CDR3 has 12 amino acids. Losses at the gene ends were 4 bases for V and 8 bases for J; bases not matched to a gene: 5. Germline CDR1 and CDR2: SGHRS and YFSETQ. The CDR3 coding sequence is TGCGCCAGCAGCCCGCAGGGGGAAGGCTACACCTTC. This sequence encodes CASSPQGEGYTF. The complete variable domain, with remaining parts taken from reference TRBV5-1 and TRBJ1-2, reads KAGVTQTPRYLIKTRGQQVTLSCSPISGHRSVSWYQQTPGQGLQFLFEYFSETQRNKGNFPGRFSGRQFSNSRSEMNVSTLELGDSALYLCASSPQGEGYTFGSGTRLTVV.

Worth noting for this clone: Within the sample, other DNA sequences also encode this same CDR3. The chain employs TRBV7-9 and TRBJ2-7; 14 bases map to TRBD2. The V gene end was trimmed by 5 bases and the J gene end by 6 bases; junction bases not matched to a gene: 3. Germline V gene data show CDR1 as SEHNR and CDR2 as FQNEAQ (reference sequence). This CDR3 is 14 amino acids long. The chain's CDR3 is CASSPGLAGAEQYF. The CDR3 DNA sequence: TGTGCCAGCAGCCCGGGACTAGCGGGAGCCGAGCAGTACTTC.

J is TRBJ1-5 and V is TRBV27; D gene ambiguous. V gave up 5 bases and J gave up 5 bases, with 4 bases separating them. The CDR3 length is 11 residues. The V gene's germline CDR1 is MNHEY and CDR2 SMNVEV (reference sequence). CDR3 residues: CASSPYQPQHF. The CDR3 bases are TGTGCCAGCAGTCCGTATCAGCCCCAGCATTTT.

The V call is TRBV29-1, the J call TRBJ2-3; D is uncertain. The CDR3 consists of 11 residues. Trimming removed 6 bases at V and 9 bases at J, with 13 bases between. Germline CDR1 and CDR2: SQVTM and ANQGSEA. In DNA form, the CDR3 reads TGCAGCGTCTATGCCCTGGAAACGCAGTATTTT. Amino acid sequence: CSVYALETQYF.

This clone was recorded once. The J gene is TRBJ1-1, the V gene TRBV7-9; no reliable D call. Trimming removed 3 bases from V and 4 bases from J, with 12 bases in between. CDR3 length equals 14 residues. CDR1 is SEHNR and CDR2 is FQNEAQ in the germline V gene (reference sequence). The CDR3 bases are TGTGCCAGCAGCTTGAGACCCCTGGCCACTGAAGCTTTCTTT. Protein product: CASSLRPLATEAFF.

The rearrangement links TRBV5-4 to TRBJ2-7, with 8 nucleotides matching TRBD1. This CDR3 contains 15 residues. The trim removed 3 bases at V and 3 bases at J, leaving 8 bases unmatched. Germline V lookup: CDR1 SGHNT, CDR2 YYREEE (reference sequence). The CDR3 sequence: CASSSQGALRYEQYF. In DNA, the CDR3 is TGTGCCAGCAGCTCGCAGGGGGCGCTCCGCTACGAGCAGTACTTC. Together with reference TRBV5-4 and TRBJ2-7, the CDR3 gives the full variable domain: ETGVTQSPTHLIKTRGQQVTLRCSSQSGHNTVSWYQQALGQGPQFIFQYYREEENGRGNFPPRFSGLQFPNYSSELNVNALELDDSALYLCASSSQGALRYEQYFGPGTRLTVT.

The gene calls are TRBV7-2 and TRBJ1-1; 9 bases align to TRBD1. Germline CDR1 SGHTA, CDR2 FQGNSA. V lost 1 base and J lost 7; bases outside the gene matches: 7. The CDR3 is 15 amino acids. The CDR3 DNA reads TGTGCCAGCAGCTTAGGAGGGACAGGGACAAGTGAAGCTTTCTTT. Its protein product is CASSLGGTGTSEAFF. The whole variable domain, filled in from reference TRBV7-2 and TRBJ1-1, reads GAGVSQSPSNKVTEKGKDVELRCDPISGHTALYWYRQSLGQGLEFLIYFQGNSAPDKSGLPSDRFSAERTGGSVSTLTIQRTQQEDSAVYLCASSLGGTGTSEAFFGQGTRLTVV.

This clone was recorded a few times. CDR3 sequence: CASSGFGGAEAFF. In DNA, the CDR3 is TGTGCCAGCAGTGGGTTTGGGGGAGCTGAAGCTTTCTTT. The V call is TRBV28, the J call TRBJ1-1, with D possibly TRBD1 on 5 matching bases. In germline, CDR1 is MDHEN, CDR2 SYDVKM. The CDR3 is 13 amino acids. The V gene lost 5 bases and the J gene lost 6 bases, with 13 bases spanning the gap.

The chain couples TRBV6-5 to TRBJ1-2; possibly TRBD1 for D (5 bases). V was clipped by 6 bases and J by 7 bases, with 18 bases between them. The CDR3 has 14 residues. Per the germline V gene, CDR1 is MNHEY and CDR2 is SVGAGI. CDR3 residues: CASSPEHPGVGYTF. CDR3 coding DNA: TGTGCCAGCAGCCCGGAACATCCGGGGGTTGGCTACACCTTC.

The sample holds one count of this clone. The chain has TRBV5-1 and TRBJ2-5; TRBD2 matches 11 bases. The J call may be faulty, since TRBJ2-7 better matches the DNA end. Looked up from germline, CDR1 is SGHRS and CDR2 is YFSETQ. The length of the CDR3 is 17 residues. The CDR3 here is CASSLGITSGSPYEQYF. The CDR3 DNA reads TGCGCCAGCAGCTTGGGCATTACTAGCGGGAGTCCCTACGAGCAGTACTTC.

This clone was picked up a small number of times. The chain recombines TRBV19 with TRBJ2-2; D gene unclear. V lost 3 bases to trimming and J lost 3 bases, with 8 bases between them. The length of the CDR3 is 14 residues. Germline lookup yields CDR1 LNHDA and CDR2 SQIVND (reference sequence). CDR3 coding DNA: TGTGCCAGTAGTATGGGCGGTCACACCGGGGAGCTGTTTTTT. Translation gives CASSMGGHTGELFF.

The chain employs TRBV28 and TRBJ1-5; 12 nucleotides align to TRBD1. V lost 5 bases to trimming and J lost 7 bases; unmatched junction nucleotides: 6. Germline-derived CDR1 and CDR2 are MDHEN and SYDVKM. This CDR3 is 15 amino acids long. The CDR3 loop reads CASSQGQGAVQPQHF. The CDR3 DNA sequence: TGTGCCAGCAGTCAGGGACAGGGGGCGGTCCAGCCCCAGCATTTT.

The V gene is TRBV14, the J gene TRBJ1-1; 11 bases line up with TRBD1. The CDR3 consists of 17 residues. The germline V gene encodes CDR1 SGHDN and CDR2 FVKESK. V was clipped by 3 bases and J by 0 bases; unmatched bases: 6. The CDR3: CASSQDRGRVLNTEAFF. The CDR3 region has the DNA TGTGCCAGCAGCCAGGACAGGGGGCGAGTATTGAACACTGAAGCTTTCTTT.

Only one count was recorded for this clone. This chain links TRBV27 with TRBJ2-3; 10 nucleotides line up with TRBD2. In germline, CDR1 is MNHEY, CDR2 SMNVEV (reference sequence). V dropped 5 bases and J dropped 2; count of bases not matched to a gene: 7. The CDR3 covers 16 residues. Here the CDR3 DNA reads TGTGCCAGCAGTAAATGGACTAGCGGAGCCACAGATACGCAGTATTTT. Protein: CASSKWTSGATDTQYF.

This chain links TRBV11-2 with TRBJ2-7; 16 positions match TRBD2. V trimming: 4 bases; J trimming: 7 bases; junction bases outside the gene matches: 4. Germline CDR1 and CDR2: SGHAT and FQNNGV. The CDR3 is 15 residues long. CDR3 sequence reads: CASSWAGLAGGEQYF. For the CDR3, the DNA is TGTGCCAGCAGCTGGGCGGGACTAGCGGGAGGGGAGCAGTACTTC.

This rearrangement joins TRBV18 to TRBJ1-1; D perhaps matches TRBD1 (5 bases). CDR1 and CDR2 (germline): KGHSH, LQKENI. This CDR3 region has 14 residues. The V and J ends lost 4 bases and 5 bases respectively, with 14 bases between them. The CDR3 region is CASSLESQVTEAFF. The CDR3 bases are TGTGCCAGCTCACTAGAATCACAGGTGACTGAAGCTTTCTTT.

This clone occurred a few times. This chain connects TRBV10-1 to TRBJ2-6; D is unresolved. Germline V gene lookup returns CDR1 WNHNN and CDR2 SYGVQD (reference sequence). V was pared by 4 bases and J by 0 bases, with 10 bases between. The CDR3 contains 16 residues. Here the CDR3 DNA reads TGCGCCAGCAGTGTGGCCGAGTTCTCTGGGGCCAACGTCCTGACTTTC. It yields the protein CASSVAEFSGANVLTF.

This chain uses TRBV7-2 with TRBJ2-2, with D possibly TRBD2 on 6 matching bases. The ends were cut back, 3 bases at V and 5 bases at J, with 7 bases in the middle. This CDR3 has 13 residues. Germline V gene sequence: CDR1 SGHTA, CDR2 FQGNSA. The chain's CDR3 is CASSFSGTGELFF. The CDR3 DNA is TGTGCCAGCAGCTTCAGCGGGACCGGGGAGCTGTTTTTT.